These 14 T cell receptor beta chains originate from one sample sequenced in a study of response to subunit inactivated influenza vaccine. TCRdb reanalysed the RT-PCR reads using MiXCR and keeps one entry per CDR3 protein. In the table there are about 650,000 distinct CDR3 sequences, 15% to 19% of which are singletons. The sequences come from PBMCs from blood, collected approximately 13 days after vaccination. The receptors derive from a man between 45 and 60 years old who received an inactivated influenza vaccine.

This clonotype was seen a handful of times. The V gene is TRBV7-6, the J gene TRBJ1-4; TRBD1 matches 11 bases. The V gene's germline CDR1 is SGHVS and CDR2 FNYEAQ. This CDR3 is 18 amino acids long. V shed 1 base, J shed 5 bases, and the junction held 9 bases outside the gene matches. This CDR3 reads CASSLGPFRTGGNEKLFF. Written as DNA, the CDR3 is TGTGCCAGCAGCTTAGGCCCCTTTCGGACAGGGGGCAATGAAAAACTGTTTTTT.

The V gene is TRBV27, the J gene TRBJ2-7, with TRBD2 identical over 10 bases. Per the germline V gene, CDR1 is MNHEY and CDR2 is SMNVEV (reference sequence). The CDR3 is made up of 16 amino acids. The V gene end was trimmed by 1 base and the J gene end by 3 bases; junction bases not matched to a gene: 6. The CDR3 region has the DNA TGTGCCAGCAGTTTATATCCCCTAGCGGGGGTCTACGAGCAGTACTTC. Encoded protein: CASSLYPLAGVYEQYF.

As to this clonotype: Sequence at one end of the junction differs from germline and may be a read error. CDR3 bases: TGCAGCGGTGAACTGTCCGGGACAGGCCTCTCCTTAAGCTCCTACAATGAGCAGTTCTTC. Translating it yields CSGELSGTGLSLSSYNEQFF. The gene calls are TRBV29-1 and TRBJ2-1; 8 nucleotides line up with TRBD1. The CDR3 length is 20 residues. Germline CDR1 reads SQVTM; CDR2 reads ANQGSEA.

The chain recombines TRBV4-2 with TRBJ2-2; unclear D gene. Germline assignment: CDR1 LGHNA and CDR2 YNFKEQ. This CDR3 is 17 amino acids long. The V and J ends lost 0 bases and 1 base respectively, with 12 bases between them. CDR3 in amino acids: CASSQEVWTRNTGELFF. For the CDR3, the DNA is TGTGCCAGCAGCCAAGAGGTGTGGACGAGGAACACCGGGGAGCTGTTTTTT.

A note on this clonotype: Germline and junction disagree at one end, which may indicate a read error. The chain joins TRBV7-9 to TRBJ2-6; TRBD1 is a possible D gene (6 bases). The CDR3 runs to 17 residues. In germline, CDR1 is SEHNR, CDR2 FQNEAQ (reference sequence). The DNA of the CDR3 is TGTGCCAGCAGCACCAAAAGAGGGGAACCAGGGGCCAACGACCTGACTTTC. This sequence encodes CASSTKRGEPGANDLTF.

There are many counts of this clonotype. DNA of the CDR3: TGTGCCAGCAGCCCCCAAGGGGTTAGGAAGCATGGCTACACCTTC. It yields the protein CASSPQGVRKHGYTF. This rearrangement joins TRBV12-3 or TRBV12-4 to TRBJ1-2; weak D call: TRBD1 (5 bases). The CDR3 has 15 residues. V dropped 6 bases and J dropped 6 bases, with 20 bases sitting between them.

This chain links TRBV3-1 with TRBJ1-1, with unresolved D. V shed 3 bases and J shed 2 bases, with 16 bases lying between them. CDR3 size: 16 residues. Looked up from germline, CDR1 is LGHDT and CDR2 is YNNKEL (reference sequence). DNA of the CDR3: TGTGCCAGCAGCCACTATCAAGGTCCCTTAAACACTGAAGCTTTCTTT. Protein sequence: CASSHYQGPLNTEAFF.

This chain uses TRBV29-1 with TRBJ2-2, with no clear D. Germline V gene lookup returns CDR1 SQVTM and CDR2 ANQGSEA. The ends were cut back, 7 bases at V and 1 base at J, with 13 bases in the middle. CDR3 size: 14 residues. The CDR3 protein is CSAYSQENTGELFF. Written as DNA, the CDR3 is TGCAGCGCCTACTCCCAGGAGAACACCGGGGAGCTGTTTTTT.

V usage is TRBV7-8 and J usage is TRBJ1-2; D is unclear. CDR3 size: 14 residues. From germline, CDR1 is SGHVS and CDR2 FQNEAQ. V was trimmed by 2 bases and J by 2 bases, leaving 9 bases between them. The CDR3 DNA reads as TGTGCCAGCAGCTTAATTGGGGAGAACTATGGCTACACCTTC. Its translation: CASSLIGENYGYTF.

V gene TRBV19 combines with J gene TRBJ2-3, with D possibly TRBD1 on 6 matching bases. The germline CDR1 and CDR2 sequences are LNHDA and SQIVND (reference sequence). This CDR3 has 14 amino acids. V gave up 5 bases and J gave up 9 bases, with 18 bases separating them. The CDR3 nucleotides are TGTGCCAGTAGTTTCGGACAGATAGGTGGGACGCAGTATTTT. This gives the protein CASSFGQIGGTQYF.

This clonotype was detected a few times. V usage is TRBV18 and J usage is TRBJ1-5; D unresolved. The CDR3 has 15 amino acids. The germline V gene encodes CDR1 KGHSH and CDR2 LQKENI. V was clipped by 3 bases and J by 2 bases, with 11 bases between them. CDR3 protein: CASSPDTGRNQPQHF. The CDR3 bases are TGTGCCAGCTCACCTGACACGGGCCGCAATCAGCCCCAGCATTTT.

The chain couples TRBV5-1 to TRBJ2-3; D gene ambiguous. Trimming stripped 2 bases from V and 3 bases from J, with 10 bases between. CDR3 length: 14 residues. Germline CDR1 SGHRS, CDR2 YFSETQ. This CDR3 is CASSFIAGTDTQYF. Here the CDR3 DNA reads TGCGCCAGCAGCTTTATAGCCGGGACAGATACGCAGTATTTT. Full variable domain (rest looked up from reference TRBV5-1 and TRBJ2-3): KAGVTQTPRYLIKTRGQQVTLSCSPISGHRSVSWYQQTPGQGLQFLFEYFSETQRNKGNFPGRFSGRQFSNSRSEMNVSTLELGDSALYLCASSFIAGTDTQYFGPGTRLTVL.

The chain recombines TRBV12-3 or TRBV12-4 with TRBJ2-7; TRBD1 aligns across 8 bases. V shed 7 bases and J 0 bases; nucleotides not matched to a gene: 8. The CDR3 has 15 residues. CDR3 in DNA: TGTGCCAGCAACAAGGGACAGGTCAACTCCTACGAGCAGTACTTC. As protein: CASNKGQVNSYEQYF.

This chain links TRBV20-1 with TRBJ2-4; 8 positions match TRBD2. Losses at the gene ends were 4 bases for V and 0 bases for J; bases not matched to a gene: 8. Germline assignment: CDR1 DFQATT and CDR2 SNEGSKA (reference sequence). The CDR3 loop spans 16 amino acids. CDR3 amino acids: CSATKSGGTAKNIQYF. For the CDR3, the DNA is TGCAGTGCTACCAAAAGCGGGGGAACAGCCAAAAACATTCAGTACTTC.